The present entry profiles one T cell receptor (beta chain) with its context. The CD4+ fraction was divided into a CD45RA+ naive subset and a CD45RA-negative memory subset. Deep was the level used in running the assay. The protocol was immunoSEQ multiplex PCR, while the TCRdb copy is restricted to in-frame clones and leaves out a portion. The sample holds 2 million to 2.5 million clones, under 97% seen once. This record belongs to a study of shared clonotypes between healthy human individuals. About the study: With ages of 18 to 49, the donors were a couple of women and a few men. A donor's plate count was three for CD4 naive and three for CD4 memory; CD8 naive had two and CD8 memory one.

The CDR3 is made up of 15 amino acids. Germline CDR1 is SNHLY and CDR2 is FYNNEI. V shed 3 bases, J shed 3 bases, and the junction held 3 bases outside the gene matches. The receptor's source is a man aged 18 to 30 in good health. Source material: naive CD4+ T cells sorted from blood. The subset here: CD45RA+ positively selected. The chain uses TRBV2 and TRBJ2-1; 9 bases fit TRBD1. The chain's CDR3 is CASSEWDRDYNEQFF. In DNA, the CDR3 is TGTGCCAGCAGTGAGTGGGACAGGGACTACAATGAGCAGTTCTTC.